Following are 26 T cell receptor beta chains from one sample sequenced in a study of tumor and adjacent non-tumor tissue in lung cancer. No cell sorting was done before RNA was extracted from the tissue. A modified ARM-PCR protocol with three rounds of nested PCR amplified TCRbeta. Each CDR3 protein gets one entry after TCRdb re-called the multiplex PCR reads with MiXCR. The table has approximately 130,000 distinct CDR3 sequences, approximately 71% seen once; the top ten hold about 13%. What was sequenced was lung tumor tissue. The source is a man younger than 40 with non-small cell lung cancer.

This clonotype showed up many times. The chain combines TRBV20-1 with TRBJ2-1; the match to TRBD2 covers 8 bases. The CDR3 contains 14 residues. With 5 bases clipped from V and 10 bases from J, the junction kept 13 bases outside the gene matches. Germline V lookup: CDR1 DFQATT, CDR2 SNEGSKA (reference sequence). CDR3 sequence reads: CSAPYSGGIEEQFF. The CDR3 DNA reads TGCAGTGCTCCCTACAGCGGGGGTATCGAGGAGCAGTTCTTC.

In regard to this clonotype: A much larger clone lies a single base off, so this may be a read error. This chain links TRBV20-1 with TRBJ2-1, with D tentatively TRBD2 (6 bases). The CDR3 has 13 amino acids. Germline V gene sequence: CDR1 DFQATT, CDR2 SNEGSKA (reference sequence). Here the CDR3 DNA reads TGCAATGCGAGCGGGCCCACCTACGATGAGCAGTTCTTC. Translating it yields CNASGPTYDEQFF.

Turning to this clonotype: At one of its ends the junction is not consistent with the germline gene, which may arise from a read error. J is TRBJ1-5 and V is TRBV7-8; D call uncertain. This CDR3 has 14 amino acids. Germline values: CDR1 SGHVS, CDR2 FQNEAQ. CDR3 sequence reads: CATSPGSSNQPQHF. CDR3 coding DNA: TGTGCCACCAGCCCGGGTAGTAGCAATCAGCCCCAGCATTTT.

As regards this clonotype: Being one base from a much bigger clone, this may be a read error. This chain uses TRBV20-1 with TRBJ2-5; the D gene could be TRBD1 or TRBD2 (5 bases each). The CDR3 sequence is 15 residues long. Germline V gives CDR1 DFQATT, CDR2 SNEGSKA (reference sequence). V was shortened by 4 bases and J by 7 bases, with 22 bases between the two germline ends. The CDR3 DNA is TGCAGTGCTATCCGAGTTCGGGACGACGGAAGGACCCAGTACTTC. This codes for CSAIRVRDDGRTQYF.

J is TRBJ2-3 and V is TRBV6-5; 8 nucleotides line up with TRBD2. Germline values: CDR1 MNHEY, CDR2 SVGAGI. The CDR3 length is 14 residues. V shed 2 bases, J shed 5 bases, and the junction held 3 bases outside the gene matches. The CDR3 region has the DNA TGTGCCAGCAGTTACGGGACTAGAGTAGATACGCAGTATTTT. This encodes CASSYGTRVDTQYF.

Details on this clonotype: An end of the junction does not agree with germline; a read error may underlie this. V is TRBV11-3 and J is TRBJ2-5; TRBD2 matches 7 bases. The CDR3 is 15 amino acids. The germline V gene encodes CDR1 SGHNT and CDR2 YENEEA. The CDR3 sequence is CASGLEVGGQEAQYF. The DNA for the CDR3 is TGTGCCAGCGGCTTAGAAGTGGGAGGGCAAGAGGCCCAGTACTTC.

The CDR3 DNA reads TGTGCCATCAGTGACCTGGGACATTACTACGAGCAGTACTTC. Amino acids: CAISDLGHYYEQYF. The chain links TRBV10-3 to TRBJ2-7, with D perhaps matching TRBD1 (6 bases). Trimming shortened V by 3 bases and J by 3 bases, and 12 bases separated the two germline ends. The CDR3 has 14 residues. CDR1 is ENHRY, CDR2 SYGVKD, per germline.

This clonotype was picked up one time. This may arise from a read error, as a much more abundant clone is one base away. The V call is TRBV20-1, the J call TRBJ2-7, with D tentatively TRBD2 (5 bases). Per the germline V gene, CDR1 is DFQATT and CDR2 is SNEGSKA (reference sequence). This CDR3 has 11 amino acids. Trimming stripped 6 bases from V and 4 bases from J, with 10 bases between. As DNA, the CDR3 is TGCAGTGCAGTCCGGGGATACGAGCAGTACTTC. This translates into CSAVRGYEQYF.

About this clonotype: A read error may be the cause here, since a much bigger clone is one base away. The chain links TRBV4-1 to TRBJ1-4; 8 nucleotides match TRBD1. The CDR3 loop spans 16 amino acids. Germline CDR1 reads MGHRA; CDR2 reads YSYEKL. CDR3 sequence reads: CASNQEYRGFNEKLFF. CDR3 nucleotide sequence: TGCGCCAGCAACCAAGAATACAGGGGGTTTAATGAAAAACTGTTTTTT.

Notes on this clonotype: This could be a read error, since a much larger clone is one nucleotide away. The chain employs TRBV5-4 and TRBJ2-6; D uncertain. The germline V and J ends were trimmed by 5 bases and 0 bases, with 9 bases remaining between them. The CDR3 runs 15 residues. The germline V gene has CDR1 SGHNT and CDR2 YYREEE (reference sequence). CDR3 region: CASRWSNSGANVLTF. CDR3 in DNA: TGTGCCAGCAGATGGTCGAACTCTGGGGCCAACGTCCTGACTTTC.

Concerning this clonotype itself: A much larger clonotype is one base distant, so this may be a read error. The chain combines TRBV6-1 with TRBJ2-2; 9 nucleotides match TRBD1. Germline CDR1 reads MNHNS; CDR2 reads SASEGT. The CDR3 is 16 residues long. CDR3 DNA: TGTGCCAGCAGCCCCTGGACAGGGGAAAACATCGGGGAGCTGTTTTTT. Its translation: CASSPWTGENIGELFF.

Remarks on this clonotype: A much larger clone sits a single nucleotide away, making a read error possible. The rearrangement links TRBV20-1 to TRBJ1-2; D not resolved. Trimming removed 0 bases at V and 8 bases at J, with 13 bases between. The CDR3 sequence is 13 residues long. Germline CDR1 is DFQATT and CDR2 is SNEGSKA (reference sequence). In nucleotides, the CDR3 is TGCAGTGCTAGAGATATGGGCGGCATAGGCTACACCTTC. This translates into CSARDMGGIGYTF.

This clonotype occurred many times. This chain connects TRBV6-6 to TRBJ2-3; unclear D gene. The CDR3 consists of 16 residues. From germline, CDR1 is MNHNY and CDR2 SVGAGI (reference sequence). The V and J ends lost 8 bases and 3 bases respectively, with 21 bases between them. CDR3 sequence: CASQLSMGIGTDTQYF. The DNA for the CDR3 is TGTGCCAGCCAGTTATCGATGGGTATAGGGACAGATACGCAGTATTTT.

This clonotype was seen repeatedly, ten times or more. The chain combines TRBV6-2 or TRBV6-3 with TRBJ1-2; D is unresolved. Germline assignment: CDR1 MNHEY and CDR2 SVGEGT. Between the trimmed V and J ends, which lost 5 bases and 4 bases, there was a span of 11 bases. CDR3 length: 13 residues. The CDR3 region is CASSGSGSYGYTF. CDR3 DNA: TGTGCCAGCAGTGGCTCAGGTTCCTATGGCTACACCTTC.

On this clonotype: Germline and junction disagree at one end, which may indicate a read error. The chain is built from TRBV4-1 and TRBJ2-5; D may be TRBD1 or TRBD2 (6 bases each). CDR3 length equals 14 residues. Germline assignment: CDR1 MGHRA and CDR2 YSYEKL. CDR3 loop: CACSLAGGPETQYF. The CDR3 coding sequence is TGCGCCTGCAGCCTAGCTGGGGGGCCAGAGACCCAGTACTTC.

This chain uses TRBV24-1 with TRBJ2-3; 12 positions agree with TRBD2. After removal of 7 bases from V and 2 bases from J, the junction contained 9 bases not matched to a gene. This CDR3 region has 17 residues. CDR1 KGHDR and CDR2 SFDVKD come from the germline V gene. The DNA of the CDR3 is TGTGCCACCAGCGGACTAGCGGGAAGGCCTGACACAGATACGCAGTATTTT. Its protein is CATSGLAGRPDTDTQYF.

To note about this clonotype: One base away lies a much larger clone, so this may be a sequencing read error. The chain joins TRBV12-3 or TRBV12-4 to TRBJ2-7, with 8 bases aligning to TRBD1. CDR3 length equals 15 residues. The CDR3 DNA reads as TGTGCCAGCAGTGCCCGAGGGACAGGCTCTTACGGGCAGTACTTC. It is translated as CASSARGTGSYGQYF.

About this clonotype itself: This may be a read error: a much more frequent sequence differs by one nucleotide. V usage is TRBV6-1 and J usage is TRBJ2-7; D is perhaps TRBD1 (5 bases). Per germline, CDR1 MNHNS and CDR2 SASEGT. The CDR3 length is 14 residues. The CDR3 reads CAISEARVGYEQYF. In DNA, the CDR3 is TGTGCCATCAGTGAAGCCAGGGTCGGGTACGAGCAGTACTTC.

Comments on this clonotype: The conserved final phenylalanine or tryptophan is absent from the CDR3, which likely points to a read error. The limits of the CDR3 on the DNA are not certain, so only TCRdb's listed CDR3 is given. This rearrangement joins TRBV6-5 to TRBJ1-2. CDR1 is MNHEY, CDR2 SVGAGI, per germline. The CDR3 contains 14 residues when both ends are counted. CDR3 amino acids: CASNRDPGSYGNTL.

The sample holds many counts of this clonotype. The CDR3 region has the DNA TGTGCCAGCAGTTACGCTAGCGGGCAGAATTACAATGAGCAGTTCTTC. It encodes CASSYASGQNYNEQFF. The chain combines TRBV6-5 with TRBJ2-1; 8 positions agree with TRBD2. After removal of 2 bases from V and 4 bases from J, the junction contained 7 bases not matched to a gene. There are 16 residues in the CDR3. Germline CDR1 MNHEY, CDR2 SVGAGI.

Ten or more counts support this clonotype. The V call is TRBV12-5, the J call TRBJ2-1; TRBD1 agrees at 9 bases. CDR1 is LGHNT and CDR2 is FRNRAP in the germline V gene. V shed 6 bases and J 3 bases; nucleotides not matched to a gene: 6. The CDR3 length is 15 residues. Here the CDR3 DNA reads TGTGCTAGTGGACGCGGGACAGGGAGCTACAATGAGCAGTTCTTC. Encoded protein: CASGRGTGSYNEQFF.

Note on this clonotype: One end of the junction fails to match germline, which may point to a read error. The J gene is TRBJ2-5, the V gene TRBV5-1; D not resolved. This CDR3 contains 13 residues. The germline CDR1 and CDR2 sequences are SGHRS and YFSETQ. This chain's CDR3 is CASNLQDQETQYF. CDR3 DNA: TGCGCCAGCAACTTGCAAGACCAAGAGACCCAGTACTTC.

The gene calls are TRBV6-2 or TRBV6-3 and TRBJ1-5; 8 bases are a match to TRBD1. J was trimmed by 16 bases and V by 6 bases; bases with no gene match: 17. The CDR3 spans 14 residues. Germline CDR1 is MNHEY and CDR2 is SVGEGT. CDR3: CASSSGQGQQPRHF. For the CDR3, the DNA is TGTGCCAGCAGCTCAGGACAGGGACAACAGCCCCGCCATTTT.

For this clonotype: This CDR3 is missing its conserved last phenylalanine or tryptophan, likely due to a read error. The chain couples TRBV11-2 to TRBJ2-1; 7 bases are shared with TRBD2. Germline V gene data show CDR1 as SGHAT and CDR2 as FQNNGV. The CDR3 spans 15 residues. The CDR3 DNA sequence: TGTGCTAGCAGCGCGGGACTAAGAGTGAACAATGAGCAGTTCTCC. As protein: CASSAGLRVNNEQFS.

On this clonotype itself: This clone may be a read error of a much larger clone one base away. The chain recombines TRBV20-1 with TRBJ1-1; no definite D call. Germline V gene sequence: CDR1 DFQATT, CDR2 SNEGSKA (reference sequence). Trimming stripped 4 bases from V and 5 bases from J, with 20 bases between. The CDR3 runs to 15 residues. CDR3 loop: CSAKSLEQWETEAFF. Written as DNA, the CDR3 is TGCAGTGCTAAGTCCCTAGAGCAGTGGGAGACTGAAGCTTTCTTT.

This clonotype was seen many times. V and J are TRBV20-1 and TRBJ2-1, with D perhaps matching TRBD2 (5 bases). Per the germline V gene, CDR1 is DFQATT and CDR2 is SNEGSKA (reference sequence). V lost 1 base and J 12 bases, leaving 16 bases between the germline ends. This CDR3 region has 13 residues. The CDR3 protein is CSARVRTGIGQFF. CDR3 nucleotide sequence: TGCAGTGCTAGAGTCCGGACTGGTATTGGGCAGTTCTTC.